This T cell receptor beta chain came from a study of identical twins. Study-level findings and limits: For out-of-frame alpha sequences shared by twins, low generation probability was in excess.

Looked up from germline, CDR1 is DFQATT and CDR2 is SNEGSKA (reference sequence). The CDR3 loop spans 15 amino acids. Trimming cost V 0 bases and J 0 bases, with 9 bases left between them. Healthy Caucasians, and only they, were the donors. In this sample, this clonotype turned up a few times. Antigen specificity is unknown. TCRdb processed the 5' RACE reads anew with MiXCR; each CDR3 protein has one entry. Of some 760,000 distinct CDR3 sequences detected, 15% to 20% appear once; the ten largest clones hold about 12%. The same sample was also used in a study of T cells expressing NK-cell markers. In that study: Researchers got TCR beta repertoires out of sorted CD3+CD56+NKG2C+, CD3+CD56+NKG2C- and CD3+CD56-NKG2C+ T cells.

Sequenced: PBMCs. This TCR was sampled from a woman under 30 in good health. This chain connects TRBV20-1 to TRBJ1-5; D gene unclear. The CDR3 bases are TGCAGTGCTAGAGACTTGAGGGATAGCAATCAGCCCCAGCATTTT. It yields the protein CSARDLRDSNQPQHF.